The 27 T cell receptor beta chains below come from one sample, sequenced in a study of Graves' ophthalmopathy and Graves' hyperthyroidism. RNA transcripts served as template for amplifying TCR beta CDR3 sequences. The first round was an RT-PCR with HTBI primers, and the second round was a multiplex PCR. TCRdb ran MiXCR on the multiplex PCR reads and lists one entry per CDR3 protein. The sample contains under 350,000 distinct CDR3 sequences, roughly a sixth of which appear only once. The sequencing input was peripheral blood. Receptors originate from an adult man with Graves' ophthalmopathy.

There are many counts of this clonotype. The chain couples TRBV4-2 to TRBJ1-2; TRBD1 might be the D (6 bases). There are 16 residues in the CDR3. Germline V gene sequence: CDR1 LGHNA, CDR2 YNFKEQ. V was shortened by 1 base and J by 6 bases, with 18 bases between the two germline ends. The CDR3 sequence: CASSQGPRSAGDGYTF. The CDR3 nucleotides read TGTGCCAGCAGCCAAGGCCCACGGTCGGCAGGGGATGGCTACACCTTC.

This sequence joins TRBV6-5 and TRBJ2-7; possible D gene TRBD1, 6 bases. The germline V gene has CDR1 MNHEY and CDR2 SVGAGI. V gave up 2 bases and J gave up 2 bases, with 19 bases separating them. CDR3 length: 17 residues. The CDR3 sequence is CASSYGAQGSLTYEQYF. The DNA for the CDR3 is TGTGCCAGCAGTTACGGGGCGCAGGGGTCCCTAACCTACGAGCAGTACTTC.

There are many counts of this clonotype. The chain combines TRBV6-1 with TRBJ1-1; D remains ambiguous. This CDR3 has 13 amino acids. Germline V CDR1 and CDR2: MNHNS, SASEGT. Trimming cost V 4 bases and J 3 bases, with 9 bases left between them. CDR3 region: CASSGVLDTEAFF. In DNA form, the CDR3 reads TGTGCCAGCAGTGGGGTCTTAGACACTGAAGCTTTCTTT.

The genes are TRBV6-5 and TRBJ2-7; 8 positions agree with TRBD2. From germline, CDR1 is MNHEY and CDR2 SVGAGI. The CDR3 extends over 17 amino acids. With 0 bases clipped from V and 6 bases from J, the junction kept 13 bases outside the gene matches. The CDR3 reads CASSYSQAGAYPGEQYF. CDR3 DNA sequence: TGTGCCAGCAGTTACTCACAAGCGGGAGCGTATCCAGGCGAGCAGTACTTC.

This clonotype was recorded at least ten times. This CDR3 reads CASSEGRGASQETQYF. The CDR3 bases are TGTGCCAGCAGTGAAGGACGGGGGGCGTCCCAAGAGACCCAGTACTTC. V usage is TRBV6-1 and J usage is TRBJ2-5; weak D call: TRBD2 (7 bases). Between the trimmed V and J ends, which lost 1 base and 1 base, there was a span of 13 bases. Looked up from germline, CDR1 is MNHNS and CDR2 is SASEGT. The CDR3 covers 16 residues.

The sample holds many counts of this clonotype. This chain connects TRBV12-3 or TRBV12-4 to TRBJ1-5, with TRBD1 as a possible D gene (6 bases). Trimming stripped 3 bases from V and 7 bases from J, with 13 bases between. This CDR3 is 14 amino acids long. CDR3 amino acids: CASSLKGGGQPQHF. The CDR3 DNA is TGTGCCAGCAGTTTGAAGGGGGGTGGGCAGCCCCAGCATTTT.

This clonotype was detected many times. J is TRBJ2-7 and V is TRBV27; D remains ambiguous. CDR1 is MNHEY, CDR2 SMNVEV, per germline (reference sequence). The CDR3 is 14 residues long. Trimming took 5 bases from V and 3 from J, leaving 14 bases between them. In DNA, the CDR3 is TGTGCCAGCAGTCCAACCCCCTCCCACTACGAGCAGTACTTC. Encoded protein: CASSPTPSHYEQYF.

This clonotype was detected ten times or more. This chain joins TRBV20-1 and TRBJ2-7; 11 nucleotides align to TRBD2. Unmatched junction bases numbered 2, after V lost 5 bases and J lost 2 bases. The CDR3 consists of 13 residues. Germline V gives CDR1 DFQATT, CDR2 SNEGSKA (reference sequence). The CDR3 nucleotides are TGCAGTGCTCAGACTAGCGGGACCTACGAGCAGTACTTC. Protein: CSAQTSGTYEQYF.

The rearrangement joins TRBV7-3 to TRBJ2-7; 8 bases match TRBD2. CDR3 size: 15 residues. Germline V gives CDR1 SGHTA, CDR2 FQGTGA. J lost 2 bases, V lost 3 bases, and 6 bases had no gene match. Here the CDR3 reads CASSFGIAGTYEQYF. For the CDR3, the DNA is TGTGCCAGCAGCTTCGGAATAGCGGGAACCTACGAGCAGTACTTC.

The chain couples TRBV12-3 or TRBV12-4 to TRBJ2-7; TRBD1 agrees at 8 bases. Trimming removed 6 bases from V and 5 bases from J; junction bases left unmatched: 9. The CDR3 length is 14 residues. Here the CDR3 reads CASRSRTGLHEQYF. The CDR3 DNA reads TGTGCCAGCAGATCAAGGACAGGGCTCCACGAGCAGTACTTC.

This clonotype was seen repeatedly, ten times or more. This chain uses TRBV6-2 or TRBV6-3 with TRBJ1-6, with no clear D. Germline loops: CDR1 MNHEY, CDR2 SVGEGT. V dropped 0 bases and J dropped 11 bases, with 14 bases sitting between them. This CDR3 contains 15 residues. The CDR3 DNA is TGTGCCAGCAGTTACTCGGTGCCGAGCCGGACACCCCTCCACTTT. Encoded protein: CASSYSVPSRTPLHF.

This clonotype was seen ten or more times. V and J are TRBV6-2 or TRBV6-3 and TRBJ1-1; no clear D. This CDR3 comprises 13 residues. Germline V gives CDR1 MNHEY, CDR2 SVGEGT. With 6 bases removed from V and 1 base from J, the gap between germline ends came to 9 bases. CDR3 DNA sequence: TGTGCCAGCAGGACGGACGGGAACACTGAAGCTTTCTTT. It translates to CASRTDGNTEAFF.

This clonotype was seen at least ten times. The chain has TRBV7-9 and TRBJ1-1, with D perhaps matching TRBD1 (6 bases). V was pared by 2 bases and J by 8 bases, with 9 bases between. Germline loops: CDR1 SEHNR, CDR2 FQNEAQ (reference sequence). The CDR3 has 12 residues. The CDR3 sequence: CASSLTGNEAFF. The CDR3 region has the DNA TGTGCCAGCAGCTTAACAGGGAACGAAGCTTTCTTT.

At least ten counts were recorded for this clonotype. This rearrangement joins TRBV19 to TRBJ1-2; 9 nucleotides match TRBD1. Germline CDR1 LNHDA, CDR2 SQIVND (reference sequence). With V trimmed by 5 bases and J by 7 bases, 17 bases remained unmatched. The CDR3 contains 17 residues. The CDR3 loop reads CASSPRTGASVGRGYTF. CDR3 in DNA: TGTGCCAGTAGTCCCCGGACAGGGGCGTCCGTCGGTCGTGGCTACACCTTC.

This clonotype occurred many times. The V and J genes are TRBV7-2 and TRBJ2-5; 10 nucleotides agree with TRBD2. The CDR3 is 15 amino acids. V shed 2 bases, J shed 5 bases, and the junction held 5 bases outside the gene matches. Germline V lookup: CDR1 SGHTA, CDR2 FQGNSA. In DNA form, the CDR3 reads TGTGCCAGCAGCTTAAAAGCGGGAGGGCCGGAGACCCAGTACTTC. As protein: CASSLKAGGPETQYF.

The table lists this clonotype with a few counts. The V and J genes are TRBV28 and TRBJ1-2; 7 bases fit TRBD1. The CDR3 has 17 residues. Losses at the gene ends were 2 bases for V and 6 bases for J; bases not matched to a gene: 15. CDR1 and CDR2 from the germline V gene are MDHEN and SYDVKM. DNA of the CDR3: TGTGCCAGCAGTTTAGATTTCTGGGACAGCGATATGCATGGCTACACCTTC. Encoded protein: CASSLDFWDSDMHGYTF.

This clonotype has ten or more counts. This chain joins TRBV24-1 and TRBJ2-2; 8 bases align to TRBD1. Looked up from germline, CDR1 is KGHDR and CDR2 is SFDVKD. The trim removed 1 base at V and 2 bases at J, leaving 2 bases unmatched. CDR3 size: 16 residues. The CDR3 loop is CATSDFGTGNTGELFF. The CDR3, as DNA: TGTGCCACCAGTGATTTCGGGACAGGCAACACCGGGGAGCTGTTTTTT.

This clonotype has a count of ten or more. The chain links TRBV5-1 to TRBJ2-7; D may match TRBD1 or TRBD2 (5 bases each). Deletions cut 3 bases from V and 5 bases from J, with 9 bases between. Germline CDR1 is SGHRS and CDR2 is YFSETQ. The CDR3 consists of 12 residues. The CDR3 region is CASSWQGDEQYF. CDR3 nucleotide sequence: TGCGCCAGCAGCTGGCAGGGAGACGAGCAGTACTTC.

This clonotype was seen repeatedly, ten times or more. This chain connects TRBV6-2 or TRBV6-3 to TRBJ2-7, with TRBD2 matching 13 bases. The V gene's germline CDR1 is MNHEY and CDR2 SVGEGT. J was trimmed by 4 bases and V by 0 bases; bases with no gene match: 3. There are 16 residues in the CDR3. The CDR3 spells CASSYSRTSGSYEQYF. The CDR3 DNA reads TGTGCCAGCAGTTACTCCCGGACTAGCGGGAGTTACGAGCAGTACTTC.

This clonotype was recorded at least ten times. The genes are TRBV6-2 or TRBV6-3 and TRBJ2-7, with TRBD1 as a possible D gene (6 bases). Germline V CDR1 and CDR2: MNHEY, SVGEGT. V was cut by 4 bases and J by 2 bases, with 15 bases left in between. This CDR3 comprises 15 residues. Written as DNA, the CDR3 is TGTGCCAGCAGTTCAACACGGACAGATACCTACGAGCAGTACTTC. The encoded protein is CASSSTRTDTYEQYF.

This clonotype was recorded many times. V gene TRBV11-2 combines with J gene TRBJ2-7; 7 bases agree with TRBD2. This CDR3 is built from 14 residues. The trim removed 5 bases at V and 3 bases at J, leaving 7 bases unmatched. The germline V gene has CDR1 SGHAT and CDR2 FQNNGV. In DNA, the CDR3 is TGTGCCAGCAGCCAAGGATTAGCGGGCTACGAGCAGTACTTC. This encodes CASSQGLAGYEQYF.

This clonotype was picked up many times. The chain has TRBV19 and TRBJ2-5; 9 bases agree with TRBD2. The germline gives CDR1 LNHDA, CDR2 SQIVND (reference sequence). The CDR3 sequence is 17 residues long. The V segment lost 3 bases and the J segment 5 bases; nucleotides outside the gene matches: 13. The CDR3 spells CASSILSGGRAVETQYF. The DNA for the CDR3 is TGTGCCAGTAGTATTTTATCGGGCGGGAGGGCCGTCGAGACCCAGTACTTC.

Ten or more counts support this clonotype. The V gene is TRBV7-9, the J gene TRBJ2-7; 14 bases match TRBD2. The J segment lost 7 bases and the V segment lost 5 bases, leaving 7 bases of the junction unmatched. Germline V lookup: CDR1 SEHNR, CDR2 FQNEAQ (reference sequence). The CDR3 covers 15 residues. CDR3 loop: CASSLGTSGRVEQYF. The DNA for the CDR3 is TGTGCCAGCAGCCTCGGGACTAGCGGGAGAGTTGAGCAGTACTTC.

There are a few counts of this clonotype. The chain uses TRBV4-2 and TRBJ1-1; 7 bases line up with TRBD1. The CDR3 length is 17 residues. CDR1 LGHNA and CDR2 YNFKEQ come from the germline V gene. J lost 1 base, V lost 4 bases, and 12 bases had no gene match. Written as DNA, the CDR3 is TGTGCCAGCAGCCCCGGAATTCGGACAGGACAGAACACTGAAGCTTTCTTT. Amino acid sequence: CASSPGIRTGQNTEAFF.

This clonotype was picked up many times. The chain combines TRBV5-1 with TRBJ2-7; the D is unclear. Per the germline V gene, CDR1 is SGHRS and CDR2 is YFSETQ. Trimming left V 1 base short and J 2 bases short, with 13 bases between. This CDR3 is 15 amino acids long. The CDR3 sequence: CASSLLSSRTYEQYF. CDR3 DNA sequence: TGCGCCAGCAGCTTGTTGTCGAGCAGAACCTACGAGCAGTACTTC.

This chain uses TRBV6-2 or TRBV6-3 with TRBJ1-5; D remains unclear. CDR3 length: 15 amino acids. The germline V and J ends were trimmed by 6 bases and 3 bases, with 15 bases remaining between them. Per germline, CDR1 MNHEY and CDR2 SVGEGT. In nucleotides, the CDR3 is TGTGCCAGCAGATCTGTACATCAAATCAATCAGCCCCAGCATTTT. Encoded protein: CASRSVHQINQPQHF.

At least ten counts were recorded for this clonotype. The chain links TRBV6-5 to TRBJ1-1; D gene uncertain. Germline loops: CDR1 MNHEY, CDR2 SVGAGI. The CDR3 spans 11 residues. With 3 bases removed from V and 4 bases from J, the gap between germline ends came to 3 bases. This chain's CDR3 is CASSYLTEAFF. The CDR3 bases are TGTGCCAGCAGTTATCTCACTGAAGCTTTCTTT.